What follows are 13 T cell receptor beta chains derived from one specimen sequenced in a study of CD8+ T cells in alopecia areata. Treatment here: oral pan-JAK inhibitor, 5-10 mg twice daily. After isolation, RNA underwent reverse transcription to generate cDNA as the sequencing template. TCRdb keeps only in-frame clones here, not all; method: immunoSEQ multiplex PCR. The sample has under 350,000 clones, roughly 64% seen once. The source material was CD4+ T cells sorted from blood, sampled at week 24, from a patient treated with tofacitinib. These receptors originate from a human donor with alopecia areata.

This clone was found once. The chain has TRBV30 and TRBJ2-7; D is unclear. V was trimmed by 5 bases and J by 1 base, leaving 18 bases between them. This CDR3 has 15 amino acids. Germline V gene data show CDR1 as GTSNPN and CDR2 as SVGIG (reference sequence). The chain's CDR3 is CAWGPEKTSSYEQYF. The DNA for the CDR3 is TGTGCCTGGGGGCCCGAGAAGACAAGTTCCTACGAGCAGTACTTC.

This chain uses TRBV2 with TRBJ2-4; D remains ambiguous. V gave up 6 bases and J gave up 3 bases, with 12 bases separating them. The CDR3 runs 14 residues. Germline V gene sequence: CDR1 SNHLY, CDR2 FYNNEI. The CDR3 protein is CASRATLLKNIQYF. The CDR3 DNA sequence: TGTGCCAGCAGGGCCACCCTACTCAAAAACATTCAGTACTTC. Supplemented by reference TRBV2 and TRBJ2-4, the full variable domain reads EPEVTQTPSHQVTQMGQEVILRCVPISNHLYFYWYRQILGQKVEFLVSFYNNEISEKSEIFDDQFSVERPDGSNFTLKIRSTKLEDSAMYFCASRATLLKNIQYFGAGTRLSVL.

This chain uses TRBV30 with TRBJ2-3; the match to TRBD2 covers 9 bases. The CDR3 loop spans 15 amino acids. Germline-derived CDR1 and CDR2 are GTSNPN and SVGIG (reference sequence). Trimming cost V 2 bases and J 2 bases; bases outside gene matches: 5. The CDR3 sequence is CAWSSLAGLTDTQYF. The DNA for the CDR3 is TGTGCCTGGAGTAGCCTAGCGGGGCTCACAGATACGCAGTATTTT.

The J gene is TRBJ2-2, the V gene TRBV5-1; TRBD1 might be the D (6 bases). In germline, CDR1 is SGHRS, CDR2 YFSETQ. Trimming left V 0 bases short and J 6 bases short, with 12 bases between. This CDR3 contains 15 residues. For the CDR3, the DNA is TGCGCCAGCAGCTTGGACGGACAGTCTCCCGGGGAGCTGTTTTTT. This codes for CASSLDGQSPGELFF.

Concerning this clone itself: Compared with germline, one end of the junction differs, possibly owing to a read error. The chain recombines TRBV29-1 with TRBJ2-4; D is tentatively TRBD1 or TRBD2 (5 bases each). The CDR3 length is 13 residues. Germline V gives CDR1 SQVTM, CDR2 ANQGSEA. The CDR3 nucleotides are TGCAGCGTTGAACCCGGGGCCAGAAACATTCAGTACTTC. Its translation is CSVEPGARNIQYF.

The genes are TRBV5-6 and TRBJ1-1; the D is unclear. Germline lookup yields CDR1 SGHDT and CDR2 YYEEEE. The length of the CDR3 is 13 residues. The V end was cut by 1 base, the J end by 1 base, with 5 bases between. This CDR3 is CASSLTGNTEAFF. The CDR3 nucleotides are TGTGCCAGCAGCTTGACGGGGAACACTGAAGCTTTCTTT.

The chain recombines TRBV10-3 with TRBJ1-2, with 11 bases aligning to TRBD1. The CDR3 runs to 13 residues. The germline CDR1 and CDR2 sequences are ENHRY and SYGVKD. V shed 7 bases and J 7 bases; nucleotides not matched to a gene: 5. CDR3 sequence: CAIKGQGEAGYTF. CDR3 DNA sequence: TGTGCCATCAAGGGACAGGGGGAGGCTGGCTACACCTTC.

The chain carries TRBV9 and TRBJ2-7; tentative D call: TRBD1 (6 bases). The CDR3 runs to 15 residues. Per the germline V gene, CDR1 is SGDLS and CDR2 is YYNGEE. V lost 0 bases, J lost 0 bases, and 10 bases lay in between. The CDR3 DNA is TGTGCCAGCAGCGTAGGGACAGAGAGCTCCTACGAGCAGTACTTC. Protein product: CASSVGTESSYEQYF. Using reference TRBV9 and TRBJ2-7 for the parts outside the CDR3, the full variable domain is DSGVTQTPKHLITATGQRVTLRCSPRSGDLSVYWYQQSLDQGLQFLIQYYNGEERAKGNILERFSAQQFPDLHSELNLSSLELGDSALYFCASSVGTESSYEQYFGPGTRLTVT.

The chain joins TRBV7-7 to TRBJ2-2; the match to TRBD1 covers 9 bases. The CDR3 has 13 residues. Germline CDR1 and CDR2: SSHAT and FNYEAQ (reference sequence). CDR3 sequence (DNA): TGTGCTACCGGGGACAGGGAAGACGGGGAGCTGTTTTTT. As protein: CATGDREDGELFF.

V and J are TRBV4-2 and TRBJ1-5, with a tentative D call TRBD1 (6 bases). The CDR3 is made up of 17 amino acids. CDR1 LGHNA and CDR2 YNFKEQ come from the germline V gene. Trimming removed 4 bases at V and 3 bases at J, with 19 bases between. CDR3 sequence (DNA): TGTGCCAGCAGCCTAAGTGGAGGGGGGCGGAACAATCAGCCCCAGCATTTT. Translated, it gives CASSLSGGGRNNQPQHF.

The chain links TRBV30 to TRBJ1-5, with a possible D match to TRBD1 (5 bases). The V end lost 1 base, the J end lost 0 bases, and 7 bases lay between the germline ends. The CDR3 is 14 amino acids. Germline assignment: CDR1 GTSNPN and CDR2 SVGIG (reference sequence). CDR3 bases: TGTGCCTGGAGTGAGGGGTATAGCAATCAGCCCCAGCATTTT. Its protein is CAWSEGYSNQPQHF.

The genes are TRBV18 and TRBJ2-7; either TRBD1 or TRBD2 may fit D (5 bases each). The CDR3 contains 15 residues. V was shortened by 3 bases and J by 2 bases, with 14 bases between the two germline ends. Per germline, CDR1 KGHSH and CDR2 LQKENI. CDR3 sequence: CASSPRMGETYEQYF. The CDR3 DNA reads TGTGCCAGCTCACCCCGGATGGGGGAGACCTACGAGCAGTACTTC.

The chain links TRBV27 to TRBJ2-3; 8 nucleotides match TRBD1. This CDR3 contains 16 residues. Germline V gives CDR1 MNHEY, CDR2 SMNVEV (reference sequence). V dropped 5 bases and J dropped 6; count of bases not matched to a gene: 13. The CDR3 DNA follows: TGTGCCAGCAGTCCGGACAGGGCTCCTCCTCCTGATACGCAGTATTTT. Amino acids: CASSPDRAPPPDTQYF.